A single sample is the source of the 2 T cell receptor beta chains below, sequenced in a study of CD8 T cells in Susac syndrome. An amount of RNA that ranged from roughly 0.45 to 1 ug was reverse transcribed with random hexamers. MiXCR, applied by TCRdb to the immunoSEQ multiplex PCR reads, yields one record per CDR3 protein. Among around 85,000 distinct CDR3 sequences, about 95% were seen once, and the ten largest hold about 0.45%. The material sequenced was CD8+ T cells from PBMCs. The receptors derive from a human donor with Susac syndrome.

The chain employs TRBV27 and TRBJ2-7; 7 nucleotides align to TRBD2. Germline loops: CDR1 MNHEY, CDR2 SMNVEV (reference sequence). The CDR3 runs 14 residues. V trimming: 6 bases; J trimming: 0 bases; junction bases outside the gene matches: 5. CDR3 protein: CASSRGGSSYEQYF. The CDR3 nucleotides read TGTGCCAGCAGCCGAGGCGGGAGCTCCTACGAGCAGTACTTC.

The V gene is TRBV5-8, the J gene TRBJ2-3; D is perhaps TRBD1 (5 bases). The CDR3 spans 15 residues. Germline CDR1 and CDR2: SGHTS and YDEGEE. V lost 7 bases, J lost 0 bases, and 15 bases lay in between. CDR3 nucleotides: TGTGCCAGCTCACCAGGGTCCTCTAGCACAGATACGCAGTATTTT. Protein: CASSPGSSSTDTQYF.